Shown below are 27 T cell receptor beta chains from a single sample sequenced in a study of cytomegalovirus exposure and HLA in healthy donors. The table came from immunoSEQ multiplex PCR; TCRdb's copy has only in-frame clones and leaves some out. Here the sample spans about 160,000 clones, 85% to 90% being singletons. Sequencing input: PBMCs. The receptors stem from a woman aged 25 to 39 in good health and CMV-seronegative.

The chain joins TRBV7-9 to TRBJ2-1; 7 nucleotides align to TRBD2. V shed 0 bases, J shed 4 bases, and the junction held 3 bases outside the gene matches. Looked up from germline, CDR1 is SEHNR and CDR2 is FQNEAQ (reference sequence). This CDR3 has 15 residues. CDR3: CASSLASGTYNEQFF. In nucleotides, the CDR3 is TGTGCCAGCAGCTTAGCCAGCGGGACTTACAATGAGCAGTTCTTC.

The chain carries TRBV28 and TRBJ1-5; 7 bases are shared with TRBD1. This CDR3 is built from 14 residues. Germline assignment: CDR1 MDHEN and CDR2 SYDVKM. With 5 bases clipped from V and 1 base from J, the junction kept 2 bases outside the gene matches. The chain's CDR3 is CASSQTGSNQPQHF. In DNA, the CDR3 is TGTGCCAGCAGTCAGACAGGGAGCAATCAGCCCCAGCATTTT.

The chain couples TRBV27 to TRBJ2-2; 8 nucleotides agree with TRBD1. The J call may be mistaken, given a closer DNA end match to TRBJ1-3. CDR1 and CDR2 (germline): MNHEY, SMNVEV (reference sequence). The CDR3 runs to 15 residues. CDR3 nucleotide sequence: TGTGCCAGCAGTTTCCAACAGGGGGCTGGAAACACCATATATTTT. This gives the protein CASSFQQGAGNTIYF.

This chain links TRBV28 with TRBJ1-2; TRBD1 aligns across 9 bases. Germline-derived CDR1 and CDR2 are MDHEN and SYDVKM. The CDR3 loop spans 16 amino acids. V trimming: 5 bases; J trimming: 2 bases; junction bases outside the gene matches: 9. Written as DNA, the CDR3 is TGTGCCAGCAGTCCCCTTTCTGACAGGGGGAACTATGGCTACACCTTC. Protein: CASSPLSDRGNYGYTF.

The V gene is TRBV30, the J gene TRBJ2-1; D gene uncertain. With 2 bases removed from V and 7 bases from J, the gap between germline ends came to 12 bases. CDR1 is GTSNPN, CDR2 SVGIG, per germline (reference sequence). The CDR3 runs to 13 residues. The CDR3 here is CAWSLHSRNEQFF. DNA of the CDR3: TGTGCCTGGAGTCTACACAGCAGGAATGAGCAGTTCTTC.

This chain connects TRBV12-5 to TRBJ2-1; D possibly corresponds to TRBD1 (5 bases). The CDR3 is made up of 13 amino acids. V was clipped by 1 base and J by 9 bases, with 10 bases between them. Germline CDR1 and CDR2: LGHNT and FRNRAP. CDR3 DNA: TGTGCTAGTGGTTTGGACCGACAGTTTGAGCAGTTCTTC. It specifies CASGLDRQFEQFF. Variable domain in full (rest from reference TRBV12-5 and TRBJ2-1): DARVTQTPRHKVTEMGQEVTMRCQPILGHNTVFWYRQTMMQGLELLAYFRNRAPLDDSGMPKDRFSAEMPDATLATLKIQPSEPRDSAVYFCASGLDRQFEQFFGPGTRLTVL.

The chain is built from TRBV7-6 and TRBJ1-1; no clear D gene. CDR3 length: 14 residues. V shed 2 bases and J shed 1 base, with 8 bases lying between them. Germline V gene sequence: CDR1 SGHVS, CDR2 FNYEAQ. The CDR3 DNA is TGTGCCAGCAGCTTACCGAGGGCGAACACTGAAGCTTTCTTT. Protein sequence: CASSLPRANTEAFF.

The chain has TRBV11-2 and TRBJ2-3; 8 bases match TRBD2. Germline V lookup: CDR1 SGHAT, CDR2 FQNNGV. CDR3 length: 17 amino acids. The V and J ends lost 0 bases and 5 bases, in that order; junction bases with no gene match: 10. CDR3 nucleotides: TGTGCCAGCAGCTTAGATAACTCGGCAGCGGGAGAAGATACGCAGTATTTT. It specifies CASSLDNSAAGEDTQYF.

V and J are TRBV30 and TRBJ1-2; 7 bases fit TRBD1. With 0 bases clipped from V and 8 bases from J, the junction kept 15 bases outside the gene matches. CDR3 length: 16 residues. Looked up from germline, CDR1 is GTSNPN and CDR2 is SVGIG (reference sequence). CDR3 DNA sequence: TGTGCCTGGAGTGTAGGCGGTTCCGGGACAGTAGAAGGCTACACCTTC. Translated, it gives CAWSVGGSGTVEGYTF.

The table lists this clone with a count of one. V is TRBV11-1 and J is TRBJ2-7; 7 bases agree with TRBD1. Trimming took 5 bases from V and 5 from J; bases not matched to a gene: 18. The germline V gene encodes CDR1 SGHAT and CDR2 FQDESV (reference sequence). The CDR3 extends over 17 amino acids. The CDR3 DNA reads as TGTGCCAGCAGCAGGGGACAGAGTACAGGGCTATTGGACGAGCAGTACTTC. Translation gives CASSRGQSTGLLDEQYF.

J is TRBJ1-1 and V is TRBV28; D unresolved. V was trimmed by 3 bases and J by 4 bases, leaving 3 bases between them. The CDR3 spans 11 residues. Germline loops: CDR1 MDHEN, CDR2 SYDVKM. CDR3 in DNA: TGTGCCAGCAGTTTCGCCACTGAAGCTTTCTTT. Its protein product is CASSFATEAFF.

The chain uses TRBV5-1 and TRBJ2-7, with TRBD1 identical over 8 bases. The ends lost 4 bases at V and 1 base at J; junction bases unmatched: 7. This CDR3 spans 15 amino acids. Germline lookup yields CDR1 SGHRS and CDR2 YFSETQ. In DNA form, the CDR3 reads TGCGCCAGCAGCCTCTTAGGACAGGGATCCTACGAGCAGTACTTC. Residues: CASSLLGQGSYEQYF.

In this sample, this clone turned up a few times. This sequence joins TRBV14 and TRBJ2-1, with 7 bases identical to TRBD1. The CDR3 sequence is 16 residues long. Germline V gene data show CDR1 as SGHDN and CDR2 as FVKESK. V gave up 4 bases and J gave up 0 bases; unmatched junction bases: 6. CDR3 sequence (DNA): TGTGCCAGCAGCCTACACGACAGGGCCTCCTACAATGAGCAGTTCTTC. It is translated as CASSLHDRASYNEQFF.

This clone was counted once. The chain combines TRBV10-3 with TRBJ2-7, with 9 bases aligning to TRBD1. This CDR3 spans 16 amino acids. V trimming: 3 bases; J trimming: 2 bases; junction bases outside the gene matches: 8. CDR1 is ENHRY and CDR2 is SYGVKD in the germline V gene. The DNA of the CDR3 is TGTGCCATCAGTGAATGGGGACAGGGTGGCCCCTACGAGCAGTACTTC. This gives the protein CAISEWGQGGPYEQYF.

This chain uses TRBV27 with TRBJ1-1; TRBD1 might be the D (5 bases). The CDR3 spans 15 residues. The V and J ends lost 4 bases and 3 bases respectively, with 15 bases between them. Per the germline V gene, CDR1 is MNHEY and CDR2 is SMNVEV (reference sequence). This CDR3 reads CASSSSPGRYTEAFF. CDR3 coding DNA: TGTGCCAGCAGTTCCTCCCCGGGACGGTACACTGAAGCTTTCTTT.

This sequence joins TRBV5-1 and TRBJ2-5; 14 bases line up with TRBD2. The CDR3 runs to 16 residues. The ends lost 4 bases at V and 3 bases at J; junction bases unmatched: 5. Germline values: CDR1 SGHRS, CDR2 YFSETQ. CDR3 sequence reads: CASSPGLAGVEETQYF. Written as DNA, the CDR3 is TGCGCCAGCAGCCCGGGACTAGCGGGAGTGGAAGAGACCCAGTACTTC. Together with reference TRBV5-1 and TRBJ2-5, the CDR3 gives the full variable domain: KAGVTQTPRYLIKTRGQQVTLSCSPISGHRSVSWYQQTPGQGLQFLFEYFSETQRNKGNFPGRFSGRQFSNSRSEMNVSTLELGDSALYLCASSPGLAGVEETQYFGPGTRLLVL.

This clone was seen a few times. This chain joins TRBV28 and TRBJ1-5; the match to TRBD1 covers 8 bases. Germline V gene lookup returns CDR1 MDHEN and CDR2 SYDVKM. This CDR3 is 14 amino acids long. V was clipped by 7 bases and J by 6 bases; unmatched bases: 8. The CDR3, as DNA: TGTGCCAGCATTGACAGGGGATGGGGTCAGCCCCAGCATTTT. Translation gives CASIDRGWGQPQHF. The variable domain in full, with the rest retrieved from reference TRBV28 and TRBJ1-5, is DVKVTQSSRYLVKRTGEKVFLECVQDMDHENMFWYRQDPGLGLRLIYFSYDVKMKEKGDIPEGYSVSREKKERFSLILESASTNQTSMYLCASIDRGWGQPQHFGDGTRLSIL.

V is TRBV7-8 and J is TRBJ2-3; no clear D gene. CDR3 length: 14 residues. CDR1 is SGHVS and CDR2 is FQNEAQ in the germline V gene. Trimming shortened V by 2 bases and J by 2 bases, and 8 bases separated the two germline ends. CDR3 protein: CASSLFDFTDTQYF. The CDR3 DNA reads as TGTGCCAGCAGCTTATTCGATTTCACAGATACGCAGTATTTT.

The chain uses TRBV5-4 and TRBJ2-2, with 9 bases aligning to TRBD1. CDR1 SGHNT and CDR2 YYREEE come from the germline V gene (reference sequence). The V gene end was trimmed by 4 bases and the J gene end by 4 bases; junction bases not matched to a gene: 2. This CDR3 comprises 14 residues. The CDR3 sequence is CASSLQGATGELFF. In DNA, the CDR3 is TGTGCCAGCAGCCTACAGGGGGCCACCGGGGAGCTGTTTTTT.

This clone is a singleton in its sample. The chain recombines TRBV28 with TRBJ2-2; the match to TRBD2 covers 8 bases. Germline assignment: CDR1 MDHEN and CDR2 SYDVKM. The CDR3 contains 16 residues. After removal of 4 bases from V and 6 bases from J, the junction contained 10 bases not matched to a gene. This CDR3 reads CASSSPVAGGPGELFF. CDR3 bases: TGTGCCAGCAGTTCCCCCGTCGCGGGAGGCCCCGGGGAGCTGTTTTTT.

The chain recombines TRBV7-8 with TRBJ1-1; 10 bases align to TRBD1. This CDR3 is 16 amino acids long. V shed 4 bases and J 4 bases; nucleotides not matched to a gene: 9. The V gene's germline CDR1 is SGHVS and CDR2 FQNEAQ. The CDR3 sequence: CASSSTGGAFVTEAFF. The CDR3 DNA sequence: TGTGCCAGCAGCTCGACAGGGGGCGCTTTCGTCACTGAAGCTTTCTTT.

The chain is built from TRBV19 and TRBJ1-2, with D maybe TRBD1 (6 bases). Trimming shortened V by 7 bases and J by 0 bases, and 9 bases separated the two germline ends. There are 13 residues in the CDR3. Per the germline V gene, CDR1 is LNHDA and CDR2 is SQIVND (reference sequence). CDR3 sequence (DNA): TGTGCCAGTACCCGGACAGCTAACTATGGCTACACCTTC. Translation: CASTRTANYGYTF.

The CDR3 reads CASSFAAGEQYF. The CDR3 bases are TGCGCCAGCAGCTTCGCTGCTGGCGAGCAGTACTTC. The genes are TRBV5-1 and TRBJ2-7; D is ambiguous. Germline lookup yields CDR1 SGHRS and CDR2 YFSETQ. This CDR3 has 12 residues. V lost 2 bases and J lost 6, with 9 bases in between.

The chain has TRBV11-1 and TRBJ2-7; the match to TRBD1 covers 9 bases. The V and J ends lost 5 bases and 6 bases, in that order; junction bases with no gene match: 2. Germline CDR1 and CDR2: SGHAT and FQDESV (reference sequence). The CDR3 is made up of 12 amino acids. In DNA, the CDR3 is TGTGCCAGCAGCCTACAGGGGGCCGAGCAGTACTTC. It yields the protein CASSLQGAEQYF.

The chain couples TRBV4-3 to TRBJ2-7, with D possibly matching TRBD2 (5 bases). V lost 4 bases, J lost 5 bases, and 12 bases lay in between. Germline-derived CDR1 and CDR2 are LGHNA and YSLEER. This CDR3 region has 13 residues. The CDR3 is CASSRSRRDEQYF. The DNA of the CDR3 is TGCGCCAGCAGCCGAAGCCGGCGGGACGAGCAGTACTTC.

The chain recombines TRBV5-1 with TRBJ2-5, with 9 bases matching TRBD1. Germline loops: CDR1 SGHRS, CDR2 YFSETQ. With V trimmed by 3 bases and J by 5 bases, 5 bases remained unmatched. The CDR3 sequence is 14 residues long. The chain's CDR3 is CASSSIGQGETQYF. The CDR3 DNA reads as TGCGCCAGCAGCTCTATAGGACAGGGGGAGACCCAGTACTTC.

The chain joins TRBV28 to TRBJ2-7, with 7 bases identical to TRBD2. The germline V gene has CDR1 MDHEN and CDR2 SYDVKM. The V gene end was trimmed by 5 bases and the J gene end by 4 bases; junction bases not matched to a gene: 11. The CDR3 has 15 residues. The CDR3 sequence is CASSRWGGMVYEQYF. The CDR3, as DNA: TGTGCCAGCAGTCGTTGGGGAGGGATGGTTTACGAGCAGTACTTC.